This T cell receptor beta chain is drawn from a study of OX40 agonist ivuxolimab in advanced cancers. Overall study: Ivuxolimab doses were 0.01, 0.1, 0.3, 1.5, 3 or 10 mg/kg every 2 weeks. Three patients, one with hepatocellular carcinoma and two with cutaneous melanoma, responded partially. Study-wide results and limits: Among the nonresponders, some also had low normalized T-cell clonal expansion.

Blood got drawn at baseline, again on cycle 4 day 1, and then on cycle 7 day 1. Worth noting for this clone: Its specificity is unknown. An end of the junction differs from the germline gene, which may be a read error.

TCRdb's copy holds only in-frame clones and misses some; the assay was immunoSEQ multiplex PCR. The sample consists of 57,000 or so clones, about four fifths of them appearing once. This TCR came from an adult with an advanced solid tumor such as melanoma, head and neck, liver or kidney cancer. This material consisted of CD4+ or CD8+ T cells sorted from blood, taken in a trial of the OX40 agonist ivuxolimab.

This chain's CDR3 is CASSLLGGVTGELFF. CDR3 sequence (DNA): TGTGCTAGCAGCTTACTGGGGGGCGTTACCGGGGAGCTGTTTTTT. The V and J genes are TRBV7-7 and TRBJ2-2; TRBD1 or TRBD2 may be the D gene (6 bases each). The CDR3 loop spans 15 amino acids. The germline gives CDR1 SSHAT, CDR2 FNYEAQ (reference sequence).